Presented here are 2 T cell receptor beta chains from one specimen sequenced in a study of monozygotic twins with inflammatory bowel disease. TCRdb reanalyzed the 5' RACE reads and collapses them to one entry per CDR3 protein, without DNA. The sample totals around 140,000 distinct CDR3 sequences. Sequences were obtained from blood. These receptors were taken from a human donor with ulcerative colitis or Crohn's disease, or a healthy co-twin of an affected twin (not recorded which).

The J gene is TRBJ1-1, the V gene TRBV20-1; TCRdb calls TRBD1, which cannot be checked without DNA. The CDR3 is 14 amino acids. CDR1 and CDR2 from the germline V gene are DFQATT and SNEGSKA (reference sequence). CDR3 protein: CSAGKQGMNTEAFF.

The genes are TRBV3-1 and TRBJ2-3. Germline CDR1 LGHDT, CDR2 YNNKEL (reference sequence). This CDR3 is built from 13 residues. CDR3 amino acids: CASSHTYTDTQYF.